The clone carrying this T cell receptor beta chain was found a few times. At one boundary the junction diverges from the germline segment, which might be a read error. This CDR3 is built from 12 residues. Germline V gene lookup returns CDR1 MNHEY and CDR2 SVGAGI. The data were obtained in a study of T-cell reconstitution after alpha-beta-depleted transplantation in children. The TCRbeta library was prepared with unique molecular identifiers. TCRdb re-called the PCR reads with MiXCR, one entry per CDR3 protein. The top ten hold approximately 15% of the sample, which has 500,000 or so distinct CDR3 sequences, roughly 10% seen once.

This TCR was recovered from a female patient aged 2-10 years who had a stem cell transplant for aplastic anemia, so the T cells may come from the graft donor. V is TRBV6-5 and J is TRBJ1-2; possibly TRBD1 for D (5 bases). The sequencing used PBMCs, mostly from graft donor cells, collected 180 days after TCRalphabeta/CD19-depleted stem cell transplant. Here the CDR3 reads CASRRGGYGYTF. The DNA of the CDR3 is TGTGCCAGCCGTCGTGGGGGTTATGGCTACACCTTT.